The 8 T cell receptor beta chains given below trace back to one sample, sequenced in a study of cytomegalovirus exposure and HLA in healthy donors. Primers: 60 Vbeta forward and 13 Jbeta reverse. Produced via immunoSEQ multiplex PCR; TCRdb's table is partial and in-frame only. The sample includes about 180,000 clones, roughly 82% of them seen just once. Material: PBMCs. These receptors were collected from a woman in her forties or fifties in good health and CMV-seronegative.

The rearrangement uses TRBV28 and TRBJ2-5, with 8 bases that match TRBD2. The CDR3 runs to 14 residues. Germline V gene data show CDR1 as MDHEN and CDR2 as SYDVKM. V dropped 4 bases and J dropped 6; count of bases not matched to a gene: 7. In DNA form, the CDR3 reads TGTGCCAGCAGTTCCGGACTAGCTCCCCAGACCCAGTACTTC. This sequence encodes CASSSGLAPQTQYF.

This clone has a single count. J is TRBJ1-1 and V is TRBV19; D remains unclear. CDR3 length equals 16 residues. Trimming cost V 3 bases and J 1 base, with 15 bases left between them. Germline V CDR1 and CDR2: LNHDA, SQIVND (reference sequence). The CDR3 is CASSIMREYTNTEAFF. The CDR3 bases are TGTGCCAGTAGTATCATGCGGGAATATACGAACACTGAAGCTTTCTTT.

V is TRBV9 and J is TRBJ1-2; D unclear. Trimming pared 0 bases from V and 5 bases from J, leaving 26 bases between. The CDR3 loop spans 19 amino acids. Germline V gives CDR1 SGDLS, CDR2 YYNGEE. CDR3 sequence: CASSVESPGTQASWYGYTF. CDR3 coding DNA: TGTGCCAGCAGCGTAGAGTCCCCCGGTACTCAGGCATCGTGGTATGGCTACACCTTC.

Regarding this clone: The sample has other DNA sequences that encode this CDR3 too. The rearrangement links TRBV30 to TRBJ2-7; D might be TRBD2 (5 bases). Looked up from germline, CDR1 is GTSNPN and CDR2 is SVGIG (reference sequence). The ends were cut back, 2 bases at V and 6 bases at J, with 8 bases in the middle. This CDR3 region has 11 residues. The CDR3 sequence is CAWSLATEQYF. The CDR3 nucleotides read TGTGCCTGGAGTCTAGCAACCGAGCAGTACTTC.

The genes are TRBV27 and TRBJ2-1; possibly TRBD1 for D (6 bases). From germline, CDR1 is MNHEY and CDR2 SMNVEV (reference sequence). The V end was cut by 4 bases, the J end by 6 bases, with 16 bases between. There are 15 residues in the CDR3. The CDR3 nucleotides are TGTGCCAGCAGTTCGTACCAGAACAGGGTCAATGAGCAGTTCTTC. This sequence encodes CASSSYQNRVNEQFF.

This clone was counted between two and nine times. The chain couples TRBV6-5 to TRBJ1-2; 8 bases are shared with TRBD1. J was trimmed by 7 bases and V by 4 bases; bases with no gene match: 8. Germline V gene sequence: CDR1 MNHEY, CDR2 SVGAGI. The length of the CDR3 is 14 residues. The CDR3 is CASSSRTGRSGYTF. DNA for the CDR3: TGTGCCAGCAGTTCCAGGACAGGGAGGAGTGGCTACACCTTC.

The chain couples TRBV28 to TRBJ2-5, with unresolved D. This CDR3 has 14 residues. Deletions cut 5 bases from V and 5 bases from J, with 15 bases between. The germline gives CDR1 MDHEN, CDR2 SYDVKM. CDR3 region: CASSMTVSRETQYF. Here the CDR3 DNA reads TGTGCCAGCAGTATGACCGTTTCCAGGGAGACCCAGTACTTC.

This clone has just one count. The V gene is TRBV15, the J gene TRBJ2-7; TRBD1 matches at 8 bases. CDR3 length equals 15 residues. Germline V gene sequence: CDR1 LNHNV, CDR2 YYDKDF (reference sequence). The ends lost 3 bases at V and 5 bases at J; junction bases unmatched: 9. The DNA for the CDR3 is TGTGCCACCAGCAGGAACAGGGGGTTGGCTGACGAGCAGTACTTC. This gives the protein CATSRNRGLADEQYF.